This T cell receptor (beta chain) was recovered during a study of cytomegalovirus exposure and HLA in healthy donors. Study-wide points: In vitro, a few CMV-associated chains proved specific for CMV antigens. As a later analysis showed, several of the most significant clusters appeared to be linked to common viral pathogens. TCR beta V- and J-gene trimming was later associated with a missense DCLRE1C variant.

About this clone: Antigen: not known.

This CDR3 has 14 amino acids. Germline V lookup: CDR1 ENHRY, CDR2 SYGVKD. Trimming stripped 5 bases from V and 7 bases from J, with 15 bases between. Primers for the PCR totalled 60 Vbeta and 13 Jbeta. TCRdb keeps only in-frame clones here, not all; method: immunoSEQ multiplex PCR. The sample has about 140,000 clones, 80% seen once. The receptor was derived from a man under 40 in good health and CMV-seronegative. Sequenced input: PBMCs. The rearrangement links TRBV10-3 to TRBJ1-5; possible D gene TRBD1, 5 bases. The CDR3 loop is CAISSRGVGQPQHF. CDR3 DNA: TGTGCCATCAGTTCCCGGGGGGTAGGACAGCCCCAGCATTTT.